This T cell receptor (beta chain) was observed in a study of cytomegalovirus exposure and HLA in healthy donors. PCR employed 60 Vbeta and 13 Jbeta primers. Produced via immunoSEQ multiplex PCR; TCRdb's table is partial and in-frame only. The sample includes some 67,000 clones, 85% to 90% seen only once; the top ten take around 10%. The germline V gene encodes CDR1 LGHNA and CDR2 YNFKEQ. Unmatched junction bases numbered 5, after V lost 1 base and J lost 4 bases. The CDR3 extends over 15 amino acids. Input material: PBMCs. This receptor was obtained from a woman aged 25 to 39 in good health and CMV-seropositive. The V gene is TRBV4-2, the J gene TRBJ1-2; TRBD1 agrees at 8 bases. The CDR3 protein is CASSQGTGYGYGYTF. Here the CDR3 DNA reads TGTGCCAGCAGCCAAGGGACAGGGTACGGCTATGGCTACACCTTC.